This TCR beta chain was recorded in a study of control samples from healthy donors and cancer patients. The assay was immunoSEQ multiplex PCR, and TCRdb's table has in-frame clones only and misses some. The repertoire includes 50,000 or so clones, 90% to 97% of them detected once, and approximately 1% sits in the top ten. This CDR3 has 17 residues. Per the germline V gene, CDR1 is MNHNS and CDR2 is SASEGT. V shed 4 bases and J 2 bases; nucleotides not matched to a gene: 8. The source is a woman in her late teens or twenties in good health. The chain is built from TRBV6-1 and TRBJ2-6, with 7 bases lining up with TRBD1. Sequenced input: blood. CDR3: CASSVPTDRAGANVLTF. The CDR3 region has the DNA TGTGCCAGCAGTGTACCCACTGACAGGGCTGGGGCCAACGTCCTGACTTTC.